The clone carrying this T cell receptor (beta chain) was picked up one time. Other DNA sequences within the sample encode an identical CDR3. This entry belongs to a study of blood T cell repertoires in COVID-19. In the study overall: T cells, B-cell-depleted T cells, or PBMCs provided the cDNA or gDNA that served as material.

After removal of 4 bases from V and 1 base from J, the junction contained 8 bases not matched to a gene. The germline V gene encodes CDR1 SGHRS and CDR2 YFSETQ. This CDR3 has 16 amino acids. In the source study's methods: Counts of nucleated cells, estimated from reference gene primer amplification, were obtained. Libraries were prepared by immunoSEQ multiplex PCR; TCRdb keeps only in-frame clonotypes and omits some of them. V and J calls and clone size are copied from that table; D and trimming were computed from the DNA. The sample gives more than 55,000 clones, around 87% of which show up once; around 6.9% is in the top ten.

This sequence joins TRBV5-1 and TRBJ2-1; TRBD1 matches 7 bases. Source material: peripheral blood. The source of this sequence is a man in his 60s with active or convalescent COVID-19. CDR3 sequence: CASSLGDSLSYNEQFF. The CDR3 region has the DNA TGCGCCAGCAGCCTAGGGGACAGTTTGTCCTACAATGAGCAGTTCTTC.